A selection of T cell receptor beta chains follows, all from one sample in a study of blood T cells in healthy people across ages. TCRdb fed the 5' RACE reads into MiXCR, producing one record per CDR3 protein. There are some 930,000 distinct CDR3 sequences in the sample; about 27% occur only once, and about a tenth lies in the top ten. The same sample was also used in a study of T cells of mothers and their children.

What was sequenced was blood. The receptors were gathered from a woman between 40 and 50 years old in good health. CDR3s include the opening cysteine and the closing phenylalanine or tryptophan. Fields, in order: V gene, J gene, clone size, D gene, CDR3 protein, CDR3 DNA. A D gene is named only where the DNA matches it firmly. For some rows the clone size is stated as once, few or many, or as a class when expanded; others skip it.

>TRBV6-1|TRBJ2-7|few|.
CASSETALEQYF
TGTGCCAGCAGTGAAACCGCTCTCGAGCAGTACTTC
>TRBV28|TRBJ1-2|few|TRBD1
CASSNTQDRDGYTF
TGTGCCAGCAGCAATACCCAGGACAGGGATGGCTACACCTTC
>TRBV18|TRBJ2-6|.|.
CASSPPMETGAHVLTF
TGTGCCAGCTCACCACCCATGGAAACTGGGGCCCACGTCCTGACTTTC
>TRBV20-1|TRBJ1-5|few|.
CSATRGGASFNQPQHF
TGCAGTGCAACGAGAGGAGGGGCCAGCTTCAATCAGCCCCAGCATTTT
>TRBV7-2|TRBJ2-7|many|.
CASSSTTLGHEQYF
TGTGCCAGCAGCTCCACCACACTTGGTCACGAGCAGTACTTC
>TRBV28|TRBJ2-5|.|.
CASSLGISSEETQYF
TGTGCCAGCAGTTTAGGGATTTCCAGTGAGGAGACCCAGTACTTC
>TRBV7-2|TRBJ2-4|few|.
CASSPSEVNIQYF
TGTGCCAGCAGCCCCTCTGAGGTGAACATTCAGTACTTC
>TRBV27|TRBJ2-5|once|TRBD1
CASRQAGTGGWEQYF
TGTGCCAGCAGGCAGGCCGGGACAGGGGGCTGGGAGCAGTACTTC
>TRBV4-2|TRBJ2-1|many|.
CASSQAVAGTKEQFF
TGTGCCAGCAGCCAAGCGGTGGCGGGGACGAAGGAGCAGTTCTTC
>TRBV7-2|TRBJ2-1|few|TRBD2
CASSATSGGVSEQFF
TGTGCCAGCAGCGCGACTAGCGGGGGGGTCTCTGAGCAGTTCTTC
>TRBV4-1|TRBJ1-2|.|TRBD1
CAGSRGQVNYGYTF
TGCGCCGGCAGCCGGGGACAGGTGAACTATGGCTACACCTTC
>TRBV7-2|TRBJ1-2|few|.
CASSLAEANYGYTF
TGTGCCAGCAGCTTAGCCGAAGCTAACTATGGCTACACCTTC
>TRBV29-1|TRBJ2-5|.|.
CSVLRGETQYF
TGCAGCGTCCTTCGTGGGGAGACCCAGTACTTC
>TRBV29-1|TRBJ1-2|many|TRBD1
CSVRPNRGSYGYTF
TGCAGCGTCCGACCGAACAGGGGTTCGTATGGCTACACCTTC
>TRBV4-3|TRBJ2-1|.|.
CASSQEIGGSYNEQFF
TGCGCCAGCAGCCAAGAGATAGGCGGCTCCTACAATGAGCAGTTCTTC
>TRBV29-1|TRBJ2-3|.|.
CSATGTLTDTQYF
TGCAGCGCCACCGGGACTCTCACAGATACGCAGTATTTT
>TRBV7-8|TRBJ2-5|.|.
CASSLEFVAQETQYF
TGTGCCAGCAGCTTAGAATTTGTAGCTCAAGAGACCCAGTACTTC
>TRBV10-3|TRBJ2-2|few|.
CAITGQGGSGELFF
TGTGCCATCACCGGGCAGGGGGGATCCGGGGAGCTGTTTTTT
>TRBV25-1|TRBJ2-5|.|.
CASSELSGQYF
TGTGCCAGCAGTGAGTTGTCTGGGCAGTACTTC
>TRBV12-3/TRBV12-4|TRBJ2-3|many|.
CASTPGGWSTDTQYF
TGTGCCAGCACCCCAGGAGGATGGAGCACAGATACGCAGTATTTT
>TRBV15|TRBJ1-2|many|.
CATSRDSEASGTTNSGYTF
TGTGCCACCAGCAGAGATTCCGAGGCCTCCGGGACAACCAATAGTGGCTACACCTTC
>TRBV12-3/TRBV12-4|TRBJ1-4|.|.
CASSLSLNEKLFF
TGTGCCAGCAGTTTAAGTCTTAATGAAAAACTGTTTTTT
>TRBV7-2|TRBJ2-7|once|.
CASGLVGRGVEQYF
TGTGCCAGCGGCTTAGTAGGCAGGGGAGTCGAGCAGTACTTC
>TRBV7-8|TRBJ2-7|many|.
CASSLDYHEQYF
TGTGCCAGCAGCTTAGATTACCACGAGCAGTACTTC
>TRBV7-6|TRBJ2-1|.|.
CASSNTQSVGEQFF
TGTGCCAGCAGCAATACTCAGTCGGTGGGTGAGCAGTTCTTC
>TRBV28|TRBJ2-7|.|TRBD1
CASSQVRGLNYEQYF
TGCGCCAGCAGCCAAGTAAGGGGGCTGAATTACGAGCAGTACTTC
>TRBV20-1|TRBJ1-2|.|.
CSAEQGPYTF
TGCAGTGCTGAACAGGGTCCCTACACCTTC